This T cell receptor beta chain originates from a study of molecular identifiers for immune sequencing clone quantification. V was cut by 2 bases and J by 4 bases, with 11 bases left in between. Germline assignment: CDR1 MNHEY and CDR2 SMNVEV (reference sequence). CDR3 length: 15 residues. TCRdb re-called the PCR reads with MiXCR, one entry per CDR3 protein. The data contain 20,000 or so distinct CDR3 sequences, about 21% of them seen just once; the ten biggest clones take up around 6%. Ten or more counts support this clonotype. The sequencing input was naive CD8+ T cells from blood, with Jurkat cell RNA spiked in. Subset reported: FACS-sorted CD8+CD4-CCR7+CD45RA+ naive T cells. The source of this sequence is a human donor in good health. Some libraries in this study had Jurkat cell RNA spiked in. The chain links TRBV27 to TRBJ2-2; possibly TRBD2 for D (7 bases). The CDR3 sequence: CASSLGGAVTGELFF. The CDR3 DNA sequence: TGTGCCAGCAGTTTAGGGGGGGCAGTCACCGGGGAGCTGTTTTTT.